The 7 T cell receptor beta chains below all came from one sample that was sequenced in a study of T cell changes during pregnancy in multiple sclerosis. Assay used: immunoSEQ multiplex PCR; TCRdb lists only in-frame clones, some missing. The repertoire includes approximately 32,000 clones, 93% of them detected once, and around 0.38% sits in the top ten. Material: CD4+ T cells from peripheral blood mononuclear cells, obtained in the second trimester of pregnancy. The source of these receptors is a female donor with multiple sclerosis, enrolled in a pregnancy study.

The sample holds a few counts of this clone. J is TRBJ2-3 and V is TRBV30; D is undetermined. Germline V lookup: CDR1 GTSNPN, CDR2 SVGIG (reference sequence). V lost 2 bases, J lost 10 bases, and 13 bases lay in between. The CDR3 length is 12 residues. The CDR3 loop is CAWSQRQTPQYF. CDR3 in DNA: TGTGCCTGGAGTCAAAGACAAACCCCGCAGTATTTT.

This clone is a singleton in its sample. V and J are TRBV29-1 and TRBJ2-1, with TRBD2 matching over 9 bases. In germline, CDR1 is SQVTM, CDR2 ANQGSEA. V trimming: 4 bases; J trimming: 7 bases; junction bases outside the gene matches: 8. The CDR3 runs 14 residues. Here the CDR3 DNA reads TGCAGCGTTGCGGCGGGAGGGGGTGTAAATGAGCAGTTCTTC. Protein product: CSVAAGGGVNEQFF.

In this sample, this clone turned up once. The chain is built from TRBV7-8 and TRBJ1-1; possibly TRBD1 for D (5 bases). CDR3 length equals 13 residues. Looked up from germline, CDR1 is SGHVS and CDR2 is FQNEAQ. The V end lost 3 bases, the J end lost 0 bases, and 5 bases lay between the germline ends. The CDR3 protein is CASSLTVNTEAFF. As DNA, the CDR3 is TGTGCCAGCAGCTTGACAGTGAACACTGAAGCTTTCTTT.

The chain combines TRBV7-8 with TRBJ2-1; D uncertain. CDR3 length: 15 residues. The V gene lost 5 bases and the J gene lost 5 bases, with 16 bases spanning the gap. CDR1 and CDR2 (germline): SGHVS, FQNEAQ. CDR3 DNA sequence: TGTGCCAGCAGCCCTACCCGCGCGCTACACAATGAGCAGTTCTTC. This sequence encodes CASSPTRALHNEQFF.

The CDR3 here is CASSPRGTIYNEQFF. CDR3 in DNA: TGTGCCAGCAGTCCCCGGGGGACTATTTACAATGAGCAGTTCTTC. The genes are TRBV27 and TRBJ2-1; 7 positions match TRBD2. Germline CDR1 and CDR2: MNHEY and SMNVEV (reference sequence). CDR3 length equals 15 residues. Germline trimming cut 5 bases from V and 4 bases from J; bases unmatched to any gene: 8.

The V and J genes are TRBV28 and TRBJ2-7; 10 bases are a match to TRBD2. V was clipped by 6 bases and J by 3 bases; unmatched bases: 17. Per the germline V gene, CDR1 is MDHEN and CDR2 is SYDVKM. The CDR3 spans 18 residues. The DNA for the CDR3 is TGTGCCAGCAGACCCCTTCGGGCTAGCGGGGGCCCAAACTACGAGCAGTACTTC. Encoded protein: CASRPLRASGGPNYEQYF.

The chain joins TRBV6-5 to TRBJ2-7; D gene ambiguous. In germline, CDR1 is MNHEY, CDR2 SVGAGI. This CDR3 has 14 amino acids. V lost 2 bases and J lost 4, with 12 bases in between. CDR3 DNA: TGTGCCAGCAGTTACGACGGTACCGGGTACGAGCAGTACTTC. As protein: CASSYDGTGYEQYF.